The present entry profiles one T cell receptor beta chain with its context. As yet, its antigen is unknown. The CDR3 runs 15 residues. Germline CDR1 reads SGHNT; CDR2 reads YENEEA. TRB cDNA libraries were made by UMI-labeled 5' RACE. TCRdb reprocessed the 5' RACE reads, with one entry per CDR3 protein and no DNA. This repertoire comprises some 130,000 distinct CDR3 sequences; its ten largest clones make up 0.59%. The sample originates from a study of CXCR3-negative and CXCR3-positive naive CD8 T cells. Study-wide points: Diversity ran similarly high across both naive subsets but far lower in memory CD8+ cells. Memory, not naive, CXCR3-negative and CXCR3-positive cells differed in TRBV-TRBJ usage. Both naive subsets carried similar amounts of surface CD5, so TCR strength was inferred from TRB CDR3 properties. Compared with CXCR3-negative naive cells, CXCR3-positive naive cells showed more hydrophobic TRB CDR3s.

Sequencing used naive CXCR3+ CD8+ T cells from blood. Subset here: CD45RO-CCR7+CD27+CD95- naive CD8+ T cells expressing CXCR3 (TNR3+). This receptor was obtained from a human donor in good health. Some clones in this sample may be carry-over from other donors' samples. This chain connects TRBV11-3 to TRBJ2-1; TCRdb's D gene call, TRBD1, goes unchecked for lack of DNA. This chain's CDR3 is CASSLVAGGVNEQFF.